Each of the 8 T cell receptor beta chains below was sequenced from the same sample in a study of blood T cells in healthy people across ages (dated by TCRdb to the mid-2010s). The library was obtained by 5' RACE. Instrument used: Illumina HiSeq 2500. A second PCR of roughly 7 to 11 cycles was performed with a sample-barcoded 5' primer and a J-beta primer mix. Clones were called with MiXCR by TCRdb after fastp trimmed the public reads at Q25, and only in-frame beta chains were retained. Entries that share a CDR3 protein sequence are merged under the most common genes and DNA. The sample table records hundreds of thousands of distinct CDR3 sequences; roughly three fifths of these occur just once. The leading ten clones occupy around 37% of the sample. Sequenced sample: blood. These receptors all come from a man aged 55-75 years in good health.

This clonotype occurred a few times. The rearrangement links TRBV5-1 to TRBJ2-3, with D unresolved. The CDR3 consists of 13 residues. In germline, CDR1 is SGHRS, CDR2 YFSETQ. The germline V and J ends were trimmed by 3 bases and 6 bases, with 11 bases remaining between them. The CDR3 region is CASSSVVSDTQYF. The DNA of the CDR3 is TGCGCCAGCAGCTCGGTGGTGTCGGATACGCAGTATTTT.

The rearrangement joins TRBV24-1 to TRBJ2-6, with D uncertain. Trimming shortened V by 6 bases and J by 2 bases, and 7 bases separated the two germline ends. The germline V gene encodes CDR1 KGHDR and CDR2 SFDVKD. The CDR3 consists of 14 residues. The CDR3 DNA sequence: TGTGCCACCAGTAGTGGAGCTGGGGCCAACGTCCTGACTTTC. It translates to CATSSGAGANVLTF.

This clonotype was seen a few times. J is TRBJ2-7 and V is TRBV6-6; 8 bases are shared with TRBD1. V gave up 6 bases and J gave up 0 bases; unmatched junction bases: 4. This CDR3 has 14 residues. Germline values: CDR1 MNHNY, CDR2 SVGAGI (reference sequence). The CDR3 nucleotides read TGTGCCAGCAGGCCGGGACAGGACTCCTACGAGCAGTACTTC. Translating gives CASRPGQDSYEQYF.

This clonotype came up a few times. The chain's CDR3 is CASGQALSSPLHF. CDR3 nucleotide sequence: TGCGCCAGCGGACAGGCATTAAGTTCACCCCTCCACTTT. The chain has TRBV10-2 and TRBJ1-6; 7 positions agree with TRBD1. The junction had 7 bases not matched to a gene; V was cut back by 8 bases and J by 9 bases. Germline V gene lookup returns CDR1 WSHSY and CDR2 SAAADI. CDR3 length: 13 amino acids.

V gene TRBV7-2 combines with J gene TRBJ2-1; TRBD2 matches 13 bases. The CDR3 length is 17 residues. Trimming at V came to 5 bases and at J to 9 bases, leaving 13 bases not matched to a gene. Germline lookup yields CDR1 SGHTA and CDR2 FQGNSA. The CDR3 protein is CASSRTGTSGVQSEQFF. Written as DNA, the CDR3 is TGTGCCAGCAGCCGGACTGGGACTAGCGGGGTACAAAGTGAGCAGTTCTTC.

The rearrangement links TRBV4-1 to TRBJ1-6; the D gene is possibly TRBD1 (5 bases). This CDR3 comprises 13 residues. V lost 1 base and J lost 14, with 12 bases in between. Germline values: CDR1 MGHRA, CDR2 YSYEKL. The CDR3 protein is CASSQGGVRTLHF. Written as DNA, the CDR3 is TGCGCCAGCAGCCAAGGAGGGGTGAGAACCCTCCACTTT.

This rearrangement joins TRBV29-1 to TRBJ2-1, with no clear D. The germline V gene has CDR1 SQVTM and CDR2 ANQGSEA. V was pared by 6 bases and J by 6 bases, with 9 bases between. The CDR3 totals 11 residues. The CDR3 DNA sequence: TGCAGCGTGAGAAGGAGCAATGAGCAGTTCTTC. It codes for CSVRRSNEQFF.

As DNA, the CDR3 is TGCAGTGCTAGGACTAGCGGGGGGGCGACGGAGACCCAGTACTTC. Translation gives CSARTSGGATETQYF. The chain links TRBV20-1 to TRBJ2-5, with 14 bases that match TRBD2. V shed 3 bases, J shed 5 bases, and the junction held 5 bases outside the gene matches. Germline V gene data show CDR1 as DFQATT and CDR2 as SNEGSKA (reference sequence). The CDR3 is 15 residues long.